This T cell receptor (beta chain) was found in a study of shared clonotypes between healthy human individuals. Some clones are missing from TCRdb's copy, which holds only in-frame ones; the method was immunoSEQ multiplex PCR. The data show hundreds of thousands of clones, roughly 84% seen once. The TCR comes from a man between 18 and 29 years old in good health. Sequenced: memory CD8+ T cells sorted from blood. The subset is: CD45RO+ cells pooled with CCR7-negative TemRA cells.

CDR3: CASSYKGVIDEQYF. As DNA, the CDR3 is TGTGCCAGCAGTTACAAAGGGGTTATCGACGAGCAGTACTTC. The chain combines TRBV6-6 with TRBJ2-7, with D tentatively TRBD1 (5 bases). The CDR3 runs 14 residues. Germline CDR1 and CDR2: MNHNY and SVGAGI (reference sequence). The V end was cut by 2 bases, the J end by 5 bases, with 13 bases between.